These T cell receptor beta chains were read from a single sample in a study of shared clonotypes between healthy human individuals. Libraries were prepared by immunoSEQ multiplex PCR; TCRdb keeps only in-frame clonotypes and omits some of them. The table shows about 1 million clones, with around 76% occurring only once. The specimen sequenced was memory CD4+ T cells sorted from blood. These receptors were obtained from a young man in good health. The CDR3 runs from the conserved cysteine through the conserved F or W. A D gene is named only where the DNA matches it firmly. Clone size is given for some rows only: seen once, a few or many times, or a class if the clone is expanded.

J gene: TRBJ2-7; D gene: NA; V gene: TRBV6-5; clone size: NA; CDR3 protein: CASSSPGSYEQYF; CDR3 DNA: TGTGCCAGCAGTTCCCCGGGCTCCTACGAGCAGTACTTC
J gene: TRBJ1-5; D gene: NA; V gene: TRBV27; clone size: NA; CDR3 protein: CASSRRGDQPQHF; CDR3 DNA: TGTGCCAGCAGCCGCCGGGGGGATCAGCCCCAGCATTTT
J gene: TRBJ2-7; D gene: NA; V gene: TRBV6-6; clone size: NA; CDR3 protein: CASSPQYEQYF; CDR3 DNA: TGTGCCAGCAGTCCCCAATACGAGCAGTACTTC
J gene: TRBJ2-5; D gene: NA; V gene: TRBV27; clone size: NA; CDR3 protein: CASSNRAYQETQYF; CDR3 DNA: TGTGCCAGCAGTAACAGGGCGTACCAAGAGACCCAGTACTTC
J gene: TRBJ1-5; D gene: NA; V gene: TRBV6-6; clone size: once; CDR3 protein: CASSSQMLIQPQHF; CDR3 DNA: TGTGCCAGCAGTTCACAGATGTTAATTCAGCCCCAGCATTTT
J gene: TRBJ2-7; D gene: NA; V gene: TRBV7-2; clone size: NA; CDR3 protein: CASSGGLARSYEQYF; CDR3 DNA: TGTGCCAGCAGCGGAGGGCTAGCTCGGTCCTACGAGCAGTACTTC
J gene: TRBJ2-2; D gene: TRBD2; V gene: TRBV7-8; clone size: once; CDR3 protein: CASSLTSGGHTGELFF; CDR3 DNA: TGTGCCAGCAGCCTGACTAGCGGGGGGCACACCGGGGAGCTGTTTTTT
J gene: TRBJ2-5; D gene: NA; V gene: TRBV9; clone size: NA; CDR3 protein: CASSVLGAGQETQYF; CDR3 DNA: TGTGCCAGCAGCGTATTAGGGGCGGGGCAAGAGACCCAGTACTTC
J gene: TRBJ2-2; D gene: NA; V gene: TRBV11-1; clone size: NA; CDR3 protein: CASSLGVSNTGELFF; CDR3 DNA: TGTGCCAGCAGCTTAGGAGTTTCGAACACCGGGGAGCTGTTTTTT
J gene: TRBJ2-2; D gene: NA; V gene: TRBV7-6; clone size: few; CDR3 protein: CASSLGAGHNTGELFF; CDR3 DNA: TGTGCCAGCAGCTTAGGTGCCGGACATAACACCGGGGAGCTGTTTTTT
J gene: TRBJ2-7; D gene: TRBD1; V gene: TRBV9; clone size: NA; CDR3 protein: CASSVGQGAKEQYF; CDR3 DNA: TGTGCCAGCAGCGTAGGACAGGGGGCAAAAGAGCAGTACTTC
J gene: TRBJ2-1; D gene: TRBD2; V gene: TRBV5-4; clone size: NA; CDR3 protein: CASSPKGTSGTGYNEQFF; CDR3 DNA: TGTGCCAGCAGCCCGAAGGGGACTAGCGGGACCGGCTACAATGAGCAGTTCTTC
J gene: TRBJ2-1; D gene: TRBD1; V gene: TRBV2; clone size: NA; CDR3 protein: CASRAGQGHYNEQFF; CDR3 DNA: TGTGCCAGCAGAGCGGGACAGGGACATTACAATGAGCAGTTCTTC
J gene: TRBJ1-1; D gene: NA; V gene: TRBV29-1; clone size: NA; CDR3 protein: CSARRADTEAFF; CDR3 DNA: TGCAGCGCCCGACGGGCCGACACTGAAGCTTTCTTT
J gene: TRBJ2-3; D gene: NA; V gene: TRBV29-1; clone size: NA; CDR3 protein: CSVDGQSSGTQYF; CDR3 DNA: TGCAGCGTTGATGGGCAGTCCTCGGGTACGCAGTATTTT
J gene: TRBJ2-1; D gene: NA; V gene: TRBV30; clone size: NA; CDR3 protein: CAWSVNPTSPEQFF; CDR3 DNA: TGTGCCTGGAGTGTAAATCCGACTAGTCCTGAGCAGTTCTTC
J gene: TRBJ2-2; D gene: NA; V gene: TRBV7-9; clone size: NA; CDR3 protein: CASSRTVANTGELFF; CDR3 DNA: TGTGCCAGCAGCCGGACGGTGGCGAACACCGGGGAGCTGTTTTTT
J gene: TRBJ1-3; D gene: NA; V gene: TRBV28; clone size: NA; CDR3 protein: CASSSHRVHSGNTIYF; CDR3 DNA: TGTGCCAGCAGTTCCCACAGGGTTCACTCTGGAAACACCATATATTTT
J gene: TRBJ2-2; D gene: TRBD1; V gene: TRBV7-8; clone size: NA; CDR3 protein: CASSLRDSNPNTGELFF; CDR3 DNA: TGTGCCAGCAGCTTAAGGGACAGCAACCCGAACACCGGGGAGCTGTTTTTT
J gene: TRBJ2-3; D gene: TRBD1; V gene: TRBV19; clone size: NA; CDR3 protein: CASSQGANTDTQYF; CDR3 DNA: TGTGCCAGTAGCCAGGGGGCCAACACAGATACGCAGTATTTT
J gene: TRBJ2-7; D gene: TRBD2; V gene: TRBV29-1; clone size: once; CDR3 protein: CSLTGLAGVYEQYF; CDR3 DNA: TGCAGCCTAACCGGACTAGCGGGAGTCTACGAGCAGTACTTC
J gene: TRBJ2-1; D gene: NA; V gene: TRBV5-1; clone size: NA; CDR3 protein: CASSLRDRPNEQFF; CDR3 DNA: TGCGCCAGCAGCTTACGAGACAGACCCAATGAGCAGTTCTTC
J gene: TRBJ2-5; D gene: TRBD2; V gene: TRBV5-1; clone size: NA; CDR3 protein: CASSLEVGLAGETQYF; CDR3 DNA: TGCGCCAGCAGCTTGGAGGTTGGGCTAGCGGGGGAGACCCAGTACTTC
J gene: TRBJ2-5; D gene: NA; V gene: TRBV29-1; clone size: few; CDR3 protein: CSVEDPDGQYF; CDR3 DNA: TGCAGCGTTGAAGATCCAGATGGCCAGTACTTC
J gene: TRBJ2-1; D gene: NA; V gene: TRBV14; clone size: NA; CDR3 protein: CASSRDLSTNEQFF; CDR3 DNA: TGTGCCAGCAGCCGGGACCTAAGCACCAATGAGCAGTTCTTC
J gene: TRBJ2-5; D gene: NA; V gene: TRBV5-1; clone size: NA; CDR3 protein: CASSLGSGDGETQYF; CDR3 DNA: TGCGCCAGCAGCTTAGGGAGTGGAGATGGGGAGACCCAGTACTTC
J gene: TRBJ2-5; D gene: TRBD2; V gene: TRBV10-1; clone size: NA; CDR3 protein: CARGGPKKREGRETQYF; CDR3 DNA: TGCGCCAGAGGGGGCCCGAAAAAGCGGGAGGGCCGGGAGACCCAGTACTTC
J gene: TRBJ1-2; D gene: TRBD1; V gene: TRBV6-5; clone size: NA; CDR3 protein: CASSSSRPGTGFGYTF; CDR3 DNA: TGTGCCAGCAGTTCCTCCCGACCCGGGACAGGTTTTGGCTACACCTTC
J gene: TRBJ2-2; D gene: NA; V gene: TRBV7-2; clone size: NA; CDR3 protein: CASRGFMNTGELFF; CDR3 DNA: TGTGCCAGCAGGGGGTTTATGAACACCGGGGAGCTGTTTTTT
J gene: TRBJ1-3; D gene: NA; V gene: TRBV30; clone size: few; CDR3 protein: CAWSVGADGNTIYF; CDR3 DNA: TGTGCCTGGAGTGTAGGGGCGGATGGAAACACCATATATTTT
J gene: TRBJ2-1; D gene: TRBD2; V gene: TRBV30; clone size: once; CDR3 protein: CAWGLAGTYNEQFF; CDR3 DNA: TGTGCCTGGGGACTAGCGGGGACCTACAATGAGCAGTTCTTC
J gene: TRBJ2-4; D gene: TRBD2; V gene: TRBV4-2; clone size: NA; CDR3 protein: CASSRRASGGGENIQYF; CDR3 DNA: TGTGCCAGCAGTAGGAGGGCTAGCGGGGGGGGAGAAAACATTCAGTACTTC
J gene: TRBJ1-5; D gene: NA; V gene: TRBV6-1; clone size: few; CDR3 protein: CASSDGVRNQPQHF; CDR3 DNA: TGTGCCAGCAGTGACGGGGTGCGAAATCAGCCCCAGCATTTT
J gene: TRBJ2-1; D gene: TRBD2; V gene: TRBV28; clone size: NA; CDR3 protein: CASKKVGTSGGPTYNEQFF; CDR3 DNA: TGTGCCAGCAAGAAGGTGGGAACTAGCGGGGGGCCCACCTACAATGAGCAGTTCTTC
J gene: TRBJ1-6; D gene: NA; V gene: TRBV2; clone size: few; CDR3 protein: CASSEGQKNSPLHF; CDR3 DNA: TGTGCCAGCAGTGAAGGGCAGAAGAATTCACCCCTCCACTTT
J gene: TRBJ1-5; D gene: TRBD1; V gene: TRBV6-1; clone size: once; CDR3 protein: CASSGGDRTSNQPQHF; CDR3 DNA: TGTGCCAGCAGTGGAGGGGACAGAACCAGCAATCAGCCCCAGCATTTT
J gene: TRBJ2-2; D gene: TRBD2; V gene: TRBV5-6; clone size: NA; CDR3 protein: CASRPGLAVAGELFF; CDR3 DNA: TGTGCCAGCAGACCGGGACTAGCGGTCGCCGGGGAGCTGTTTTTT
J gene: TRBJ1-3; D gene: NA; V gene: TRBV5-4; clone size: NA; CDR3 protein: CASSPGRGGSGNTIYF; CDR3 DNA: TGTGCCAGCAGCCCAGGCCGGGGGGGCTCTGGAAACACCATATATTTT
J gene: TRBJ1-3; D gene: NA; V gene: TRBV7-6; clone size: few; CDR3 protein: CASSLETSGAGNTIYF; CDR3 DNA: TGTGCCAGCAGCTTAGAAACTTCAGGGGCTGGAAACACCATATATTTT
J gene: TRBJ2-5; D gene: NA; V gene: TRBV10-3; clone size: NA; CDR3 protein: CAISEGETQYF; CDR3 DNA: TGTGCCATCAGTGAGGGGGAGACCCAGTACTTC
J gene: TRBJ2-3; D gene: TRBD2; V gene: TRBV5-1; clone size: NA; CDR3 protein: CASSLPSGGSDTQYF; CDR3 DNA: TGCGCCAGCAGCTTGCCTAGCGGGGGTTCAGATACGCAGTATTTT
J gene: TRBJ1-4; D gene: NA; V gene: TRBV5-1; clone size: NA; CDR3 protein: CASSFNGIGNEKLFF; CDR3 DNA: TGCGCCAGCAGCTTCAATGGTATAGGTAATGAAAAACTGTTTTTT
J gene: TRBJ2-2; D gene: NA; V gene: TRBV30; clone size: NA; CDR3 protein: CAWKVGGHTGELFF; CDR3 DNA: TGTGCCTGGAAGGTGGGGGGGCACACCGGGGAGCTGTTTTTT
J gene: TRBJ2-1; D gene: TRBD2; V gene: TRBV12-5; clone size: NA; CDR3 protein: CASGLRASGTYNEQFF; CDR3 DNA: TGTGCTAGTGGTTTGAGGGCTAGCGGGACCTACAATGAGCAGTTCTTC
J gene: TRBJ2-7; D gene: TRBD1; V gene: TRBV5-1; clone size: NA; CDR3 protein: CASSPGDREYEQYF; CDR3 DNA: TGCGCCAGCAGCCCCGGGGACAGGGAGTACGAGCAGTACTTC
J gene: TRBJ2-7; D gene: TRBD1; V gene: TRBV18; clone size: NA; CDR3 protein: CASSPWAGGSYEQYF; CDR3 DNA: TGTGCCAGCTCACCTTGGGCAGGGGGCTCCTACGAGCAGTACTTC
J gene: TRBJ1-1; D gene: NA; V gene: TRBV19; clone size: NA; CDR3 protein: CATRRVWNTEAFF; CDR3 DNA: TGTGCCACAAGGAGGGTTTGGAACACTGAAGCTTTCTTT
J gene: TRBJ2-4; D gene: TRBD1; V gene: TRBV5-1; clone size: NA; CDR3 protein: CASSLDRGNIQYF; CDR3 DNA: TGCGCCAGCAGCTTGGACAGGGGAAACATTCAGTACTTC
J gene: TRBJ2-7; D gene: TRBD2; V gene: TRBV5-1; clone size: NA; CDR3 protein: CASRKMTSGVEQYF; CDR3 DNA: TGCGCCAGCAGAAAGATGACTAGCGGAGTCGAGCAGTACTTC
J gene: TRBJ2-1; D gene: TRBD1; V gene: TRBV2; clone size: once; CDR3 protein: CASSDRGRRVNEQFF; CDR3 DNA: TGTGCCAGCAGTGACAGGGGGCGCAGGGTCAATGAGCAGTTCTTC
J gene: TRBJ2-3; D gene: TRBD2; V gene: TRBV5-1; clone size: NA; CDR3 protein: CASRLAGGPADTQYF; CDR3 DNA: TGCGCCAGCAGGCTAGCGGGGGGGCCCGCAGATACGCAGTATTTT
J gene: TRBJ2-6; D gene: NA; V gene: TRBV18; clone size: NA; CDR3 protein: CASSPRASGANVLTF; CDR3 DNA: TGTGCCAGCTCACCAAGGGCCTCTGGGGCCAACGTCCTGACTTTC
J gene: TRBJ1-3; D gene: NA; V gene: TRBV9; clone size: NA; CDR3 protein: CASSPRESIGNTIYF; CDR3 DNA: TGTGCCAGCAGCCCCCGGGAAAGTATTGGAAACACCATATATTTT
J gene: TRBJ2-5; D gene: NA; V gene: TRBV5-1; clone size: few; CDR3 protein: CASSLGPNGSGETQYF; CDR3 DNA: TGCGCCAGCAGCTTGGGTCCCAACGGGAGTGGAGAGACCCAGTACTTC
J gene: TRBJ2-1; D gene: NA; V gene: TRBV5-6; clone size: NA; CDR3 protein: CASSLGTKYNEQFF; CDR3 DNA: TGTGCCAGCAGCCTCGGGACAAAATACAATGAGCAGTTCTTC
J gene: TRBJ1-4; D gene: TRBD1; V gene: TRBV4-3; clone size: many; CDR3 protein: CASSQTPTGIPEKLFF; CDR3 DNA: TGCGCCAGCAGCCAAACACCGACAGGGATTCCTGAAAAACTGTTTTTT